The 12 T cell receptor beta chains given below trace back to one sample, sequenced in a study of T cells in women clearing cervical HPV infection. TCRdb's copy holds only in-frame clones and misses some; the assay was immunoSEQ multiplex PCR. Its clone listing holds about 30,000 clones. Source material: blood buffy coat. All receptors come from a woman aged 18 to 69 with a cervical HPV16 infection that either progressed to CIN3+ or cleared (not recorded which).

As concerns this clone: The CDR3 is cut off 3 residues early in the read; its end comes from the germline J gene. This chain connects TRBV7-6 to TRBJ1-2; no clear D gene. The CDR3 sequence is 13 residues long. CDR1 is SGHVS, CDR2 FNYEAQ, per germline. The CDR3 sequence: CASSPNSLYDYTF. CDR3 DNA, as far as it was read: TGTGCCAGCAGCCCAAACAGCCTCTACGAC. Filled out from reference TRBV7-6 and TRBJ1-2, the complete variable domain reads GAGVSQSPRYKVTKRGQDVALRCDPISGHVSLYWYRQALGQGPEFLTYFNYEAQQDKSGLPNDRFSAERPEGSISTLTIQRTEQRDSAMYRCASSPNSLYDYTFGSGTRLTVV.

Turning to this clone: The read terminates 3 residues ahead of where the CDR3 ends, so the germline J gene completes it. The chain employs TRBV20-1 and TRBJ1-4; 7 bases align to TRBD1. Germline assignment: CDR1 DFQATT and CDR2 SNEGSKA (reference sequence). The CDR3 totals 13 residues. The CDR3 sequence is CSASPGGKSPLFF. The CDR3 bases that were read are TGCAGTGCTAGCCCAGGGGGGAAGTCACCA.

As for this clone: The germline gene is not matched at one end of the junction; a read error may be the cause. The sequenced fragment ends 3 residues before the CDR3 boundary, so the rest is inferred from the germline J gene. This rearrangement joins TRBV4-2 to TRBJ2-3; possibly TRBD1 for D (6 bases). The CDR3 covers 15 residues. Germline loops: CDR1 LGHNA, CDR2 YNFKEQ. The CDR3 loop is CASSQAGASTDTQYF. The part of the CDR3 DNA that was read is TGCGCCAGCAGCCAAGCAGGGGCTAGCACAGATACG.

This chain's CDR3 is CASSYTSGRSTDTQYF. CDR3 DNA (partial): TGTGCCAGCAGTTATACTAGCGGGAGAAGCACAGATACG. The genes are TRBV27 and TRBJ2-3; 11 bases match TRBD2. The CDR3 extends 3 residues past the end of the read, so its final part is completed from the germline J gene. The CDR3 contains 16 residues. Germline V gene data show CDR1 as MNHEY and CDR2 as SMNVEV (reference sequence). V was clipped by 4 bases and J by 0 bases; unmatched bases: 3.

Note on this clone: At one end the junction does not follow the germline gene, possibly because of a read error. The read stops 3 residues short of the end of the CDR3; the missing end is completed from the germline J gene. This sequence joins TRBV7-7 and TRBJ2-1, with 9 bases lining up with TRBD2. CDR3 length: 15 amino acids. CDR1 and CDR2 (germline): SSHAT, FNYEAQ (reference sequence). The CDR3 region is CASSSLAGLGYEQFF. The sequenced CDR3 bases are TGTGCTAGCAGCTCGCTAGCGGGATTAGGCTATGAG.

In terms of frequency, this clone is medium-sized. Read sequence stops 3 residues before the CDR3 end, and the germline J gene provides the missing end. The rearrangement links TRBV7-3 to TRBJ2-3; D is possibly TRBD1 or TRBD2 (5 bases each). The CDR3 loop spans 12 amino acids. Trimming removed 7 bases from V and 5 bases from J, with 10 bases in between. CDR1 and CDR2 from the germline V gene are SGHTA and FQGTGA. The CDR3 protein is CASTTRGDTQYF. The part of the CDR3 DNA that was read is TGTGCCAGCACCACGAGGGGAGATACG.

Turning to this clone: The CDR3 end lies 3 residues beyond the end of the read and is filled in from the germline J gene. The chain uses TRBV7-9 and TRBJ1-1; no firm D call. The germline gives CDR1 SEHNR, CDR2 FQNEAQ (reference sequence). This CDR3 has 14 residues. The CDR3: CASSLSASVNEAFF. The covered CDR3 bases are TGTGCCAGCAGCTTATCGGCTAGTGTAAATGAG. Variable domain in full (rest from reference TRBV7-9 and TRBJ1-1): DTGVSQNPRHKITKRGQNVTFRCDPISEHNRLYWYRQTLGQGPEFLTYFQNEAQLEKSRLLSDRFSAERPKGSFSTLEIQRTEQGDSAMYLCASSLSASVNEAFFGQGTRLTVV.

Regarding this clone: The read ends 3 residues early relative to the CDR3; the germline J gene fills the gap. The gene calls are TRBV5-1 and TRBJ1-2, with TRBD1 as a possible D gene (6 bases). The CDR3 is made up of 15 amino acids. Germline lookup yields CDR1 SGHRS and CDR2 YFSETQ. V was clipped by 3 bases and J by 2 bases, with 14 bases between them. The CDR3 here is CASSYTLGQNYGYTF. Partial CDR3 DNA: TGCGCCAGCAGCTATACCCTCGGACAGAACTATGGC.

Worth noting for this clone: The read ends 3 residues early relative to the CDR3; the germline J gene fills the gap. The genes are TRBV11-2 and TRBJ1-6; perhaps TRBD1 as D (6 bases). This CDR3 is 15 amino acids long. Trimming left V 4 bases short and J 4 bases short, with 11 bases between. CDR1 and CDR2 (germline): SGHAT, FQNNGV. CDR3 sequence reads: CASSYRQAYNSPLHF. The sequenced CDR3 bases are TGTGCCAGCAGCTACCGACAGGCTTATAATTCACCC.

Notes on this clone: The CDR3 end falls 3 residues outside the read, so it is completed with the germline J gene. This chain links TRBV5-1 with TRBJ1-5; D is possibly TRBD1 (6 bases). Germline-derived CDR1 and CDR2 are SGHRS and YFSETQ. The V gene lost 2 bases and the J gene lost 0 bases, with 9 bases spanning the gap. This CDR3 has 15 residues. The sequenced CDR3 bases are TGCGCCAGCAGCTTAACAGGGTTTAGCAATCAGCCC. Translation: CASSLTGFSNQP. The entire CDR3 protein is CASSLTGFSNQPQHF.

Concerning this clone itself: The read gets to within 3 residues of the CDR3 end, and the germline J gene fills in the rest. This sequence joins TRBV20-1 and TRBJ2-1, with 11 nucleotides matching TRBD2. V lost 3 bases and J lost 6; bases outside the gene matches: 4. The CDR3 sequence is 14 residues long. Germline-derived CDR1 and CDR2 are DFQATT and SNEGSKA (reference sequence). This CDR3 is CSASGSGGGNEQFF. The sequenced CDR3 bases are TGCAGTGCTAGTGGTAGCGGGGGGGGCAATGAG.

Comment on this clone: Sequencing ends 3 residues short of the CDR3 end; the germline J gene provides the rest. The chain carries TRBV18 and TRBJ2-3, with 14 bases matching TRBD2. The CDR3 runs 19 residues. CDR1 is KGHSH and CDR2 is LQKENI in the germline V gene. V was clipped by 2 bases and J by 0 bases; unmatched bases: 7. The CDR3 sequence: CASSPGGLAGETSTDTQYF. Incomplete CDR3 DNA: TGTGCCAGCTCACCAGGGGGACTAGCGGGAGAGACTAGCACAGATACG.